The next 22 T cell receptor beta chains were all read from a single sample in a study of memory B cells and T cells in multiple sclerosis. Sequenced by immunoSEQ multiplex PCR; TCRdb stores in-frame clones only, minus some. Altogether 35,000 to 55,000 clones are present, roughly four fifths being singletons, with the ten largest covering roughly 1.1%. What these receptors recognize is not known. CFSE-dim autoproliferating and CFSE-high non-proliferating T cells from unstimulated culture were sequenced separately. Cultures began with fewer than 5.5x10^7 CFSE-labeled PBMCs, unstimulated for six to seven days, with replicate wells pooled. The sample comprised PBMCs from blood kept in culture. The receptors here all came from a human donor with multiple sclerosis.

The V and J genes are TRBV6-6 and TRBJ1-1; D gene unclear. With 4 bases removed from V and 6 bases from J, the gap between germline ends came to 12 bases. The CDR3 spans 13 residues. Germline assignment: CDR1 MNHNY and CDR2 SVGAGI (reference sequence). The CDR3 protein is CASSSPLWPEAFF. The CDR3 bases are TGTGCCAGCAGTTCCCCCCTTTGGCCTGAAGCTTTCTTT.

The chain carries TRBV18 and TRBJ2-7; tentative D call: TRBD1 (5 bases). The CDR3 is 14 residues long. V was trimmed by 0 bases and J by 2 bases, leaving 8 bases between them. Germline lookup yields CDR1 KGHSH and CDR2 LQKENI. This CDR3 is CASSPPVGAYEQYF. The CDR3 DNA reads as TGTGCCAGCTCACCACCGGTAGGGGCCTACGAGCAGTACTTC.

J is TRBJ1-3 and V is TRBV28, with 7 bases matching TRBD1. The CDR3 has 17 residues. In germline, CDR1 is MDHEN, CDR2 SYDVKM. After removal of 6 bases from V and 0 bases from J, the junction contained 11 bases not matched to a gene. The CDR3 bases are TGTGCCAGCAGCCCTGAACCCCGGGACAGCTCTGGAAACACCATATATTTT. Residues: CASSPEPRDSSGNTIYF.

J is TRBJ2-1 and V is TRBV4-2, with 9 nucleotides matching TRBD1. CDR1 and CDR2 from the germline V gene are LGHNA and YNFKEQ. The J segment lost 0 bases and the V segment lost 1 base, leaving 10 bases of the junction unmatched. The CDR3 is 19 residues long. The CDR3 is CASSQVVTGGSSSYNEQFF. In nucleotides, the CDR3 is TGTGCCAGCAGCCAAGTCGTAACAGGGGGCTCAAGCTCCTACAATGAGCAGTTCTTC.

The CDR3 DNA is TGCAGCGTGAATCGCTTCGTGAGACAGGGTGCCTACGAGCAGTACTTC. This sequence encodes CSVNRFVRQGAYEQYF. The chain employs TRBV29-1 and TRBJ2-7, with TRBD1 matching 7 bases. The V gene's germline CDR1 is SQVTM and CDR2 ANQGSEA. This CDR3 contains 16 residues. The V and J ends lost 6 bases and 2 bases, in that order; junction bases with no gene match: 16.

In DNA form, the CDR3 reads TGCGCCAGCAGCTTTTCGTTACAGGGTCTCTCCTACGAGCAGTACTTC. This translates into CASSFSLQGLSYEQYF. The chain is built from TRBV5-1 and TRBJ2-7, with D perhaps TRBD1 (6 bases). The CDR3 runs 16 residues. Trimming removed 2 bases at V and 0 bases at J, with 15 bases between. CDR1 and CDR2 (germline): SGHRS, YFSETQ.

This clone appeared once. The chain carries TRBV5-1 and TRBJ1-1; 7 bases fit TRBD1. The CDR3 runs to 15 residues. Germline loops: CDR1 SGHRS, CDR2 YFSETQ. V shed 1 base, J shed 0 bases, and the junction held 3 bases outside the gene matches. The CDR3 region is CASSLPGQMNTEAFF. The CDR3 coding sequence is TGCGCCAGCAGCTTGCCGGGACAGATGAACACTGAAGCTTTCTTT.

This chain links TRBV5-8 with TRBJ1-6, with 9 bases lining up with TRBD1. CDR1 SGHTS and CDR2 YDEGEE come from the germline V gene. CDR3 length equals 15 residues. The V gene end was trimmed by 0 bases and the J gene end by 8 bases; junction bases not matched to a gene: 3. CDR3 bases: TGTGCCAGCAGCTTGGCCGGGACAGGGTATTCACCCCTCCACTTT. Protein product: CASSLAGTGYSPLHF.

The J gene is TRBJ1-6, the V gene TRBV9; D remains ambiguous. CDR1 and CDR2 (germline): SGDLS, YYNGEE. This CDR3 contains 12 residues. The ends were cut back, 5 bases at V and 7 bases at J, with 7 bases in the middle. The DNA of the CDR3 is TGTGCCAGCAGGACGGTGAATTCACCCCTCCACTTT. Translation: CASRTVNSPLHF.

The chain joins TRBV5-1 to TRBJ2-3; TRBD2 matches 14 bases. CDR3 length: 17 residues. The germline V gene encodes CDR1 SGHRS and CDR2 YFSETQ. V lost 4 bases and J lost 6; bases outside the gene matches: 10. The CDR3 DNA sequence: TGCGCCAGCAGCAGGTCGGGACTAGCGGGGGCGAGGGATACGCAGTATTTT. It is translated as CASSRSGLAGARDTQYF.

The gene calls are TRBV9 and TRBJ1-4; D is perhaps TRBD1 (5 bases). Trimming shortened V by 4 bases and J by 6 bases, and 13 bases separated the two germline ends. The CDR3 contains 14 residues. CDR1 is SGDLS, CDR2 YYNGEE, per germline. The CDR3 DNA is TGTGCCAGCAGCACGAAGTTACAGGATGAAAAACTGTTTTTT. It translates to CASSTKLQDEKLFF.

The chain uses TRBV7-2 and TRBJ2-7; 7 nucleotides match TRBD1. The length of the CDR3 is 13 residues. The germline CDR1 and CDR2 sequences are SGHTA and FQGNSA. With V trimmed by 5 bases and J by 6 bases, 7 bases remained unmatched. CDR3 DNA: TGTGCCAGCAGCCCCCCGACAGGGCTCGAGCAGTACTTC. As protein: CASSPPTGLEQYF. The full variable domain, completed using reference TRBV7-2 and TRBJ2-7, is GAGVSQSPSNKVTEKGKDVELRCDPISGHTALYWYRQSLGQGLEFLIYFQGNSAPDKSGLPSDRFSAERTGGSVSTLTIQRTQQEDSAVYLCASSPPTGLEQYFGPGTRLTVT.

The J gene is TRBJ2-7, the V gene TRBV28; D remains unclear. The CDR3 is 13 amino acids. Germline assignment: CDR1 MDHEN and CDR2 SYDVKM. Trimming removed 8 bases at V and 0 bases at J, with 11 bases between. This CDR3 is CASRGVFSYEQYF. In DNA form, the CDR3 reads TGTGCCAGCCGTGGGGTTTTCTCCTACGAGCAGTACTTC.

The chain joins TRBV6-4 to TRBJ2-5, with D possibly called TRBD1 or TRBD2 (5 bases each). The germline gives CDR1 MRHNA, CDR2 SNTAGT. The CDR3 consists of 13 residues. V shed 8 bases and J shed 4 bases, with 14 bases lying between them. The DNA of the CDR3 is TGTGCCAGCTCCAGGGAGCGAGGAGAGACCCAGTACTTC. Translating it yields CASSRERGETQYF.

The V gene is TRBV27, the J gene TRBJ1-4; the match to TRBD1 covers 8 bases. The CDR3 is 16 residues long. CDR1 is MNHEY and CDR2 is SMNVEV in the germline V gene (reference sequence). V dropped 4 bases and J dropped 5; count of bases not matched to a gene: 9. The CDR3 nucleotides are TGTGCCAGCAGTTCAACGCCGGGACAGGAGAATGAAAAACTGTTTTTT. Translated, it gives CASSSTPGQENEKLFF.

In DNA form, the CDR3 reads TGTGCCAGCAGCTTATCAGGGTCTGATCAGCCCCAGCATTTT. Protein product: CASSLSGSDQPQHF. The chain combines TRBV11-2 with TRBJ1-5, with D perhaps matching TRBD1 (5 bases). Trimming took 2 bases from V and 5 from J, leaving 10 bases between them. The CDR3 totals 14 residues. Per the germline V gene, CDR1 is SGHAT and CDR2 is FQNNGV.

This clone was counted between two and nine times. V is TRBV30 and J is TRBJ2-5, with D possibly being TRBD1 (6 bases). The CDR3 runs to 13 residues. Germline CDR1 is GTSNPN and CDR2 is SVGIG (reference sequence). Deletions cut 2 bases from V and 1 base from J, with 8 bases between. The CDR3 loop reads CAWSSDSQETQYF. The CDR3 DNA follows: TGTGCCTGGAGTTCGGACAGCCAAGAGACCCAGTACTTC.

This chain joins TRBV18 and TRBJ2-1; D unresolved. Germline V lookup: CDR1 KGHSH, CDR2 LQKENI. V was shortened by 2 bases and J by 3 bases, with 5 bases between the two germline ends. This CDR3 comprises 13 residues. The chain's CDR3 is CASSPTSYNEQFF. In DNA, the CDR3 is TGTGCCAGCTCACCAACCAGCTACAATGAGCAGTTCTTC.

V gene TRBV19 combines with J gene TRBJ1-5, with TRBD1 as a possible D gene (5 bases). Deletions cut 6 bases from V and 4 bases from J, with 16 bases between. Germline values: CDR1 LNHDA, CDR2 SQIVND (reference sequence). The CDR3 runs 15 residues. CDR3 nucleotides: TGTGCCAGTAGCCCACGGGGGGGAGGAAATCAGCCCCAGCATTTT. This codes for CASSPRGGGNQPQHF.

This clone counts as medium-sized (0.01 to 0.1%). The chain has TRBV14 and TRBJ1-1; no clear D gene. The V gene's germline CDR1 is SGHDN and CDR2 FVKESK. This CDR3 comprises 16 residues. V was clipped by 2 bases and J by 0 bases, with 13 bases between them. The CDR3 loop is CASSQYPPALNTEAFF. In DNA, the CDR3 is TGTGCCAGCAGCCAATACCCCCCAGCCCTGAACACTGAAGCTTTCTTT.

This clone has just one count. V is TRBV7-8 and J is TRBJ2-1, with D possibly matching TRBD1 (7 bases). Germline V gene lookup returns CDR1 SGHVS and CDR2 FQNEAQ. The CDR3 spans 18 residues. The germline V and J ends were trimmed by 1 base and 6 bases, with 22 bases remaining between them. The CDR3 here is CASSLGVRGVLIGNEQFF. The CDR3 bases are TGTGCCAGCAGCTTAGGCGTCAGGGGGGTTCTTATTGGCAATGAGCAGTTCTTC.

The chain carries TRBV27 and TRBJ2-3; D is undetermined. Per the germline V gene, CDR1 is MNHEY and CDR2 is SMNVEV (reference sequence). The ends were cut back, 1 base at V and 4 bases at J, with 15 bases in the middle. The CDR3 length is 16 residues. The CDR3 protein is CASSLWGGDRPDTQYF. In nucleotides, the CDR3 is TGTGCCAGCAGTTTATGGGGTGGCGACCGGCCAGATACGCAGTATTTT.